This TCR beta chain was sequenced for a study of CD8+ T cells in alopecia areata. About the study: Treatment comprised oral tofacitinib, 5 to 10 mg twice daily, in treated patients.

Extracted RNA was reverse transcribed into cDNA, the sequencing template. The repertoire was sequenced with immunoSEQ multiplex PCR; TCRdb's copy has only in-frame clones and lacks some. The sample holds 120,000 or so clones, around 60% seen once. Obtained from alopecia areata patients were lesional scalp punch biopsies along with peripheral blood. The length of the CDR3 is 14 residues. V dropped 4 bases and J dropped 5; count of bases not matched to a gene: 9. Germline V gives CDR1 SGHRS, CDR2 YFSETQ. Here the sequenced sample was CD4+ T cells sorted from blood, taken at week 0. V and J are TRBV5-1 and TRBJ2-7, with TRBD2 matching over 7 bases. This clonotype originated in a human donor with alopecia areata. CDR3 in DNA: TGCGCCAGCAGCACCGGACTAGTGGTCGACGAGCAGTACTTC. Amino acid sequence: CASSTGLVVDEQYF.